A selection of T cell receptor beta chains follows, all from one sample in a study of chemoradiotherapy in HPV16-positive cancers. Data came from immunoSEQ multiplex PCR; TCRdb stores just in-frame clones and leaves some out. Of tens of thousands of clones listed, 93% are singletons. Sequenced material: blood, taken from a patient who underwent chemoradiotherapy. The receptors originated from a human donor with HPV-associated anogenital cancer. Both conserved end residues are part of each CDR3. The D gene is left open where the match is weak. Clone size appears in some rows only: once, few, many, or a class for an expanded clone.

TGTGCCACCAGCAGAGGAGGTTGGCGGGAGCAGTTCTTC	CATSRGGWREQFF	.	TRBJ2-1	TRBV15	.
TGTGCCAGCAGTGAAGAGGGCCTTCCGCAAGAGACCCAGTACTTC	CASSEEGLPQETQYF	.	TRBJ2-5	TRBV2	.
TGTGCCAGCAGAACGGACAGCACAGATACGCAGTATTTT	CASRTDSTDTQYF	.	TRBJ2-3	TRBV6-1	.
TGCGCCAGCAGCCAAGCCGGGCAGGCCGGAGAGACCCAGTACTTC	CASSQAGQAGETQYF	.	TRBJ2-5	TRBV4-1	.
TGTGCCAGCAGCTCCCGGGACCGGGCAACCTTC	CASSSRDRATF	.	TRBJ1-2	TRBV4-2	.
TGTGCCAGCAGCCAATTAGGGACTAGCGGGAGAGGCGAGCAGTACTTC	CASSQLGTSGRGEQYF	.	TRBJ2-7	TRBV4-2	TRBD2
TGTGCCAGCAGTTTAAGGCCAGGGCCAACCTTCTATGGCTACACCTTC	CASSLRPGPTFYGYTF	.	TRBJ1-2	TRBV27	.
TGTGCCAGCAGCTTGAACAGGATAAACTCCTATAATTCACCCCTCCACTTT	CASSLNRINSYNSPLHF	.	TRBJ1-6	TRBV5-6	.
TGTGCCAGCAGCTTAGATTTGGGGAGTCAGCCCCAGCATTTT	CASSLDLGSQPQHF	once	TRBJ1-5	TRBV7-6	.
TGTGCCAGCAGCTTAACCTCCTACGAGCAGTACTTC	CASSLTSYEQYF	.	TRBJ2-7	TRBV7-2	.
TGTGCCAGCACCTCCACTGGCAGGGCGGTAGATACGCAGTATTTT	CASTSTGRAVDTQYF	.	TRBJ2-3	TRBV28	.
TGTGCCAGCAGCTCAACTAAATGGATCAACAGCGAGAACACTGAAGCTTTCTTT	CASSSTKWINSENTEAFF	.	TRBJ1-1	TRBV12-1	.
TGTGCCAGCAGACCACTCGTGGATAGCAATCAGCCCCAGCATTTT	CASRPLVDSNQPQHF	.	TRBJ1-5	TRBV6-5	.
TGCGCCAGCAGCCAGCGGACAGACCAAGAGACCCAGTACTTC	CASSQRTDQETQYF	.	TRBJ2-5	TRBV4-1	.
TGTGCCAGCTCACCGGGACAGAACACCGGGGAGCTGTTTTTT	CASSPGQNTGELFF	.	TRBJ2-2	TRBV18	.
TGTGCCAGCAGTGACGGGGTCTCCTACGAGCAGTACTTC	CASSDGVSYEQYF	.	TRBJ2-7	TRBV6-1	.
TGTGCCAGCAGCGTAGGCAGGGGGTGGTCTGGGGCCAACGTCCTGACTTTC	CASSVGRGWSGANVLTF	.	TRBJ2-6	TRBV9	TRBD1
TGCGCCAGCAGCCAAGAAAGGGTTCGATCCTACGAGCAGTACTTC	CASSQERVRSYEQYF	.	TRBJ2-7	TRBV4-1	.
TGTGCCAGCAGTACATGGGACAGGGAATCCTACAATGAGCAGTTCTTC	CASSTWDRESYNEQFF	.	TRBJ2-1	TRBV28	TRBD1
TGTGCCAGTAGTGCACAGGGGTGGGGTGAGACCCAGTACTTC	CASSAQGWGETQYF	.	TRBJ2-5	TRBV19	TRBD1
TGCGCCAGCCCTCAAGTCCTAGCTCTCTGGGATACGCAGTATTTT	CASPQVLALWDTQYF	.	TRBJ2-3	TRBV23-1	.
TGTGCCAGCAGCTCCTTACAGGAGATGAACACTGAAGCTTTCTTT	CASSSLQEMNTEAFF	.	TRBJ1-1	TRBV5-6	.
TGTGCCAGCAGCCTCATGGGGGCTTCGTCCTATAATTCACCCCTCCACTTT	CASSLMGASSYNSPLHF	.	TRBJ1-6	TRBV7-9	.
TGCGCCAGCAGCCAAGGTGCCTCAAAAACCCGGGAGCAGTTCTTC	CASSQGASKTREQFF	.	TRBJ2-1	TRBV4-1	.
TGCGCCAGCAGCCAAGACCCCTGGGGGACCCGTAGCACAGATACGCAGTATTTT	CASSQDPWGTRSTDTQYF	.	TRBJ2-3	TRBV4-3	.
TGTGCCAGCAGTTGGGCAGGTGTGAACACTGAAGCTTTCTTT	CASSWAGVNTEAFF	.	TRBJ1-1	TRBV6-1	.
TGTGCTAGCAGCTTAATGTTAAATCAGCCCCAGCATTTT	CASSLMLNQPQHF	.	TRBJ1-5	TRBV7-7	.
TGTGCCAGCAGCCTGCGACGGACGGTCCGGGAGACCCAGTACTTC	CASSLRRTVRETQYF	.	TRBJ2-5	TRBV14	.
TGTGCCAGCAGCTTACGGAGGGGGGGCTCGACCCTCTCTGGGGCCAACGTCCTGACTTTC	CASSLRRGGSTLSGANVLTF	.	TRBJ2-6	TRBV7-3	.
TGTGCCAGTAGCGTAGCTTATGGCTACACCTTC	CASSVAYGYTF	.	TRBJ1-2	TRBV19	.
TGCGCCAGCAGCGGGGACATGGACACTGAAGCTTTCTTT	CASSGDMDTEAFF	.	TRBJ1-1	TRBV5-1	.
TGCAGCGTTGGGCTAGCGGGGTCTTCGGGGACCCAGTACTTC	CSVGLAGSSGTQYF	.	TRBJ2-5	TRBV29-1	TRBD2
TGTGCCATCAGTGACGCGGACAGGGCCCGTGGCTACACCTTC	CAISDADRARGYTF	.	TRBJ1-2	TRBV10-3	TRBD1
TGTGCCAGCAGTGCCACCGGGACAGGATCCTACGAGCAGTACTTC	CASSATGTGSYEQYF	.	TRBJ2-7	TRBV28	TRBD1
TGTGCCAGCAGCATACAAGTCACAGATACGCAGTATTTT	CASSIQVTDTQYF	.	TRBJ2-3	TRBV7-3	.
TGTGCCAGCAGTACCCACAGGGCCTCCTACGAGCAGTACTTC	CASSTHRASYEQYF	.	TRBJ2-7	TRBV6-5	.
TGTGCCAGCTCACCACGGAGGGGATACAATGAGCAGTTCTTC	CASSPRRGYNEQFF	.	TRBJ2-1	TRBV18	.
TGTGCCAGCAGCTTAAGGGCCACCGGGGAGCTGTTTTTT	CASSLRATGELFF	.	TRBJ2-2	TRBV7-9	.
TGTGCCAGCAGTTTACCGGGACTAGCGGAAGAGACCCAGTACTTC	CASSLPGLAEETQYF	.	TRBJ2-5	TRBV28	TRBD2
TGTGCCAGCAGCTTGGCCGGAGTCCAACAGTCCTATGGCTACACCTTC	CASSLAGVQQSYGYTF	.	TRBJ1-2	TRBV5-5	.
TGTGCCAGCAGCTACAGGGGTTCACCCCTCCACTTT	CASSYRGSPLHF	.	TRBJ1-6	TRBV7-2	TRBD1
TGTGCCAGCTCACCACCCGGCAGGGGCTATGGCTACACCTTC	CASSPPGRGYGYTF	.	TRBJ1-2	TRBV18	.
TGCAGCGTGGAGGGGCGGGCTTACAATGAGCAGTTCTTC	CSVEGRAYNEQFF	.	TRBJ2-1	TRBV29-1	.
TGTGCCAGCTCAAAGGACAGGGTTGACGAGCAGTACTTC	CASSKDRVDEQYF	.	TRBJ2-7	TRBV18	TRBD1
TGTGCCAGCAGAGTCGACAGGGCGAACACTGAAGCTTTCTTT	CASRVDRANTEAFF	.	TRBJ1-1	TRBV28	TRBD1
TGTGCCAGCAGTTTGAGACAGGGGAATAGGGAGCAGTACTTC	CASSLRQGNREQYF	.	TRBJ2-7	TRBV6-5	TRBD1
TGTGCCAGCAGTTACTTCAGGGCCACTGAAGCTTTCTTT	CASSYFRATEAFF	.	TRBJ1-1	TRBV6-5	.
TGTGCCAGCAGCTCCAAGGACCGGGTAGATACGCAGTATTTT	CASSSKDRVDTQYF	.	TRBJ2-3	TRBV9	.
TGTGCCAGCTCAACACGTCCAGGACGCACAGATACGCAGTATTTT	CASSTRPGRTDTQYF	.	TRBJ2-3	TRBV18	.
TGCGCCAGCAGTGAGGACCGCTCTGGAAACACCATATATTTT	CASSEDRSGNTIYF	.	TRBJ1-3	TRBV10-1	.
TGTGCCAGCAGTTACTCTTCCAAGAGCACAGATACGCAGTATTTT	CASSYSSKSTDTQYF	.	TRBJ2-3	TRBV6-5	.
TGTGCCATCAGTGACCACAGAGGACAGGGGCCTGATGAGCAGTTCTTC	CAISDHRGQGPDEQFF	once	TRBJ2-1	TRBV10-3	TRBD1
TGTGCCAGCAGTCAAGGACTAGCGGGAGCGGAGACCCAGTACTTC	CASSQGLAGAETQYF	.	TRBJ2-5	TRBV28	TRBD2